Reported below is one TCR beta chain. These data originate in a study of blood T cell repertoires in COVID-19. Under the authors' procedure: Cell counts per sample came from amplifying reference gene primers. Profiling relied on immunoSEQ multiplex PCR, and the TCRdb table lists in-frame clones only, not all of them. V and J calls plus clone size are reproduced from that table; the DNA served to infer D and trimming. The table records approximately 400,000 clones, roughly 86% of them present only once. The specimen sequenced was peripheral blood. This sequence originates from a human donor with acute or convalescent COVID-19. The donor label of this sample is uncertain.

CDR3 loop: CATSSGQGASGGSPLHF. The CDR3 region has the DNA TGTGCTACCTCATCGGGACAGGGGGCTTCAGGGGGTTCACCCCTCCACTTT. V is TRBV19 and J is TRBJ1-6; 12 nucleotides agree with TRBD1. CDR3 length equals 17 residues. CDR1 is LNHDA and CDR2 is SQIVND in the germline V gene (reference sequence).